This entry describes one T cell receptor beta chain. Libraries were prepared by immunoSEQ multiplex PCR; TCRdb keeps only in-frame clonotypes and omits some of them. The table has tens of thousands of clones, around 90% seen once; the top ten hold around 2%. The data were taken from a study of OX40 agonist ivuxolimab in advanced cancers. Study-level information: Given to patients was ivuxolimab, an agonistic anti-OX40 (CD134) antibody. Having had anti-PD-1, anti-PD-L1 or anti-CTLA-4 therapy before was allowed, and roughly 38% had some.

This CDR3 has 18 residues. With V trimmed by 0 bases and J by 4 bases, 5 bases remained unmatched. Looked up from germline, CDR1 is LNHNV and CDR2 is YYDKDF (reference sequence). The J gene is TRBJ2-6, the V gene TRBV15; 11 nucleotides align to TRBD2. The source was CD4+ or CD8+ T cells sorted from blood, collected in a trial of the OX40 agonist ivuxolimab. The receptor's source is an adult with an advanced solid tumor such as melanoma, head and neck, liver or kidney cancer. Written as DNA, the CDR3 is TGTGCCACCAGCAGAGAGTTAGCGGGAGGGTTCGGGGCCAACGTCCTGACTTTC. Translated: CATSRELAGGFGANVLTF.